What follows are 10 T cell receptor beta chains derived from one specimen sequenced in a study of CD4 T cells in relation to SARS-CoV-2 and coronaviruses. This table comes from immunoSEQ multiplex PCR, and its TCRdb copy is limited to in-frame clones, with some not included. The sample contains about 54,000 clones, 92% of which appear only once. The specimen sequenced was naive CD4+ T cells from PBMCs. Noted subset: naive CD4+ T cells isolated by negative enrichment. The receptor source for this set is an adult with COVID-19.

DNA for the CDR3: TGTGCCAGTAGGGGGTGGGGGAGCTCCTACAATGAGCAGTTCTTC. Translated, it gives CASRGWGSSYNEQFF. This chain uses TRBV19 with TRBJ2-1; possibly TRBD1 or TRBD2 for D (5 bases each). CDR3 length: 15 amino acids. The V gene's germline CDR1 is LNHDA and CDR2 SQIVND (reference sequence). V was pared by 6 bases and J by 0 bases, with 12 bases between.

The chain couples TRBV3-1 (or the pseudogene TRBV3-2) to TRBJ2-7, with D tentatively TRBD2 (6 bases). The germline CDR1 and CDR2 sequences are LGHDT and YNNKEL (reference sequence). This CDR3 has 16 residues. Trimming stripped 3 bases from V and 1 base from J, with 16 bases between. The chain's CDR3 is CASSQEGSGGSYEQYF. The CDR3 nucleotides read TGTGCCAGCAGCCAGGAGGGTTCGGGTGGATCCTACGAGCAGTACTTC.

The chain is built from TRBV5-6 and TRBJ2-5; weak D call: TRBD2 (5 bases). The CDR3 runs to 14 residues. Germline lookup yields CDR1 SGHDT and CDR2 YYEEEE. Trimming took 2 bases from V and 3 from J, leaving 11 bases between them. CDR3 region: CASSFRTPEETQYF. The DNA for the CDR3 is TGTGCCAGCAGCTTTCGGACTCCTGAAGAGACCCAGTACTTC.

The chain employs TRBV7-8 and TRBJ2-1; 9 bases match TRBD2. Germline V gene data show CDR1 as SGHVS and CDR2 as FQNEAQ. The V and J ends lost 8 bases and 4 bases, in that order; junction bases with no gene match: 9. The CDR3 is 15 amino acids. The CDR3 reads CASGKREASYNEQFF. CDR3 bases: TGTGCCAGCGGGAAGCGGGAGGCTTCATACAATGAGCAGTTCTTC.

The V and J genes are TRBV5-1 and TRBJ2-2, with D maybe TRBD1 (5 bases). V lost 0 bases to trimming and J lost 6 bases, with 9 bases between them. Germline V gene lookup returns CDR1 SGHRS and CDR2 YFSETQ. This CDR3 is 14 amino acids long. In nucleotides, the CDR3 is TGCGCCAGCAGCTTGGGACAGCTAGCCGGGGAGCTGTTTTTT. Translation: CASSLGQLAGELFF.

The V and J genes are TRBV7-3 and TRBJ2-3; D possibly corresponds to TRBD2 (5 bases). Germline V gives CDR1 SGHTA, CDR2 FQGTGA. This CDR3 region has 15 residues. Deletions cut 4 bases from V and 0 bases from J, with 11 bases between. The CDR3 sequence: CASSSRLASTDTQYF. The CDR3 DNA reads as TGTGCCAGCAGCTCCCGCCTAGCTAGCACAGATACGCAGTATTTT.

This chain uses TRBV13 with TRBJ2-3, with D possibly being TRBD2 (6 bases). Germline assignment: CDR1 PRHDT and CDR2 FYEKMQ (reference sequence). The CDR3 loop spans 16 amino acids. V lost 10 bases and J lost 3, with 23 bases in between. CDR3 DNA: TGTGCCACCCACGGGACTCTCGAATCCCGAACAGATACGCAGTATTTT. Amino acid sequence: CATHGTLESRTDTQYF.

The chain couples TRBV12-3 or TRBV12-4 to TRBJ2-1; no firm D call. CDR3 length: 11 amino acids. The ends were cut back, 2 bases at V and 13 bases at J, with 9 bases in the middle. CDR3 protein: CASSLQADQFF. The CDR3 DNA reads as TGTGCCAGCAGTTTACAGGCAGACCAGTTCTTC.

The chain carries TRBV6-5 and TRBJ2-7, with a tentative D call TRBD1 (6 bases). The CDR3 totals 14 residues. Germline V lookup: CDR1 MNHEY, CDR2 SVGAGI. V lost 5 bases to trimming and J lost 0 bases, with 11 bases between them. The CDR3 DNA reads TGTGCCAGCAGTACCCGGGACAACTCCTACGAGCAGTACTTC. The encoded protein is CASSTRDNSYEQYF.

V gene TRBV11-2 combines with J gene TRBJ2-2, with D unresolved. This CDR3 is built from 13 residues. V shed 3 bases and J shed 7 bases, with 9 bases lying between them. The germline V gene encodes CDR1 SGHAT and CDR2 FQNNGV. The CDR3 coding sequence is TGTGCCAGCAGCTTGGGTTTGGGCGGGGAGCTGTTTTTT. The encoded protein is CASSLGLGGELFF.